What follows are 5 T cell receptor beta chains derived from one specimen sequenced in a study of blood T cell repertoires in COVID-19. The protocol was immunoSEQ multiplex PCR, while the TCRdb copy is restricted to in-frame clones and leaves out a portion. Of 150,000 to 180,000 clones in the sample, around 84% were seen once. Sequencing was carried out using peripheral blood. The source is a woman aged 50 to 60 with acute or convalescent COVID-19.

V is TRBV24-1 and J is TRBJ2-7, with a tentative D call TRBD1 (5 bases). This CDR3 spans 17 amino acids. Germline V gene sequence: CDR1 KGHDR, CDR2 SFDVKD. Trimming cost V 5 bases and J 1 base, with 20 bases left between them. For the CDR3, the DNA is TGTGCCACCAGTGCCCTAGGACCAGGGCTTGTATCCTACGAGCAGTACTTC. This encodes CATSALGPGLVSYEQYF.

This clone appeared once. This rearrangement joins TRBV4-3 to TRBJ2-1, with D possibly matching TRBD2 (5 bases). Germline values: CDR1 LGHNA, CDR2 YSLEER. The CDR3 consists of 17 residues. The V and J ends lost 0 bases and 0 bases respectively, with 12 bases between them. The CDR3 DNA sequence: TGCGCCAGCAGCCAAGAAAGAGGGCTTAGCTCCTACAATGAGCAGTTCTTC. It specifies CASSQERGLSSYNEQFF.

V usage is TRBV5-1 and J usage is TRBJ1-2, with 7 bases identical to TRBD1. The CDR3 totals 15 residues. Germline CDR1 and CDR2: SGHRS and YFSETQ. The junction had 5 bases not matched to a gene; V was cut back by 0 bases and J by 3 bases. As DNA, the CDR3 is TGCGCCAGCAGCTTGGGAGCAGGACAGGACTATGGCTACACCTTC. It translates to CASSLGAGQDYGYTF.

This rearrangement joins TRBV5-6 to TRBJ1-4; 10 nucleotides line up with TRBD1. CDR3 length equals 14 residues. With 4 bases clipped from V and 8 bases from J, the junction kept 5 bases outside the gene matches. The germline gives CDR1 SGHDT, CDR2 YYEEEE. CDR3 in amino acids: CASSEGQGREKLFF. For the CDR3, the DNA is TGTGCCAGCAGCGAGGGACAGGGGAGAGAAAAACTGTTTTTT.

This chain joins TRBV29-1 and TRBJ2-2, with 7 nucleotides matching TRBD1. V lost 4 bases, J lost 4 bases, and 6 bases stayed unmatched. This CDR3 contains 14 residues. Germline loops: CDR1 SQVTM, CDR2 ANQGSEA. In DNA form, the CDR3 reads TGCAGCGTTGCCCGGGACAGAACCACCGGGGAGCTGTTTTTT. It encodes CSVARDRTTGELFF.